The 13 T cell receptor beta chains in this list originate from one sample, sequenced in a study of CD8 T cells in ankylosing spondylitis. Via MiXCR, TCRdb re-called the 5' RACE reads, giving one row per CDR3 protein. The sample has under 250,000 distinct CDR3 sequences; roughly 25% are singletons. Material: blood, either unsorted or a sorted T cell fraction (not recorded which). These receptor sequences come from a male donor with ankylosing spondylitis or in good health (not recorded which).

This clonotype has a single count. This chain links TRBV20-1 with TRBJ2-1, with 13 bases matching TRBD2. Germline assignment: CDR1 DFQATT and CDR2 SNEGSKA (reference sequence). Trimming cost V 1 base and J 4 bases; bases outside gene matches: 4. This CDR3 is 16 amino acids long. In DNA form, the CDR3 reads TGCAGTGCTAGAGGGACTAGCGGGAGAGTTTACAATGAGCAGTTCTTC. Amino acid sequence: CSARGTSGRVYNEQFF.

The genes are TRBV29-1 and TRBJ2-1, with 7 bases identical to TRBD1. The ends lost 5 bases at V and 1 base at J; junction bases unmatched: 14. CDR1 is SQVTM, CDR2 ANQGSEA, per germline. This CDR3 has 17 residues. The CDR3 here is CSVRGRGSPSSYNEQFF. The CDR3 DNA reads TGCAGCGTTCGTGGCAGGGGGAGCCCCTCATCCTACAATGAGCAGTTCTTC.

This clonotype came up many times. The rearrangement joins TRBV5-1 to TRBJ2-1, with 13 bases aligning to TRBD2. Germline CDR1 SGHRS, CDR2 YFSETQ. This CDR3 spans 16 amino acids. Losses at the gene ends were 1 base for V and 5 bases for J; bases not matched to a gene: 3. The CDR3 spells CASSLRLAGGNNEQFF. CDR3 bases: TGCGCCAGCAGCTTGAGACTAGCGGGAGGTAACAATGAGCAGTTCTTC.

The sample holds a few counts of this clonotype. This chain links TRBV5-1 with TRBJ2-7; maybe TRBD2 (6 bases). Germline CDR1 SGHRS, CDR2 YFSETQ. V lost 0 bases and J lost 5, with 12 bases in between. The CDR3 is 14 amino acids. CDR3 sequence reads: CASSLGGKANEQYF. Here the CDR3 DNA reads TGCGCCAGCAGCTTGGGCGGGAAAGCAAACGAGCAGTACTTC.

The genes are TRBV7-3 and TRBJ2-3, with 8 positions matching TRBD1. The trim removed 5 bases at V and 6 bases at J, leaving 4 bases unmatched. CDR1 is SGHTA, CDR2 FQGTGA, per germline. CDR3 length: 13 amino acids. This CDR3 is CASSPRDRDTQYF. DNA of the CDR3: TGTGCCAGCAGCCCCCGGGACAGGGATACGCAGTATTTT.

This rearrangement joins TRBV20-1 to TRBJ2-5; TRBD2 matches 8 bases. The CDR3 extends over 14 amino acids. Germline assignment: CDR1 DFQATT and CDR2 SNEGSKA (reference sequence). V lost 4 bases to trimming and J lost 5 bases; unmatched junction nucleotides: 9. The CDR3 loop reads CSATFAGGAETQYF. CDR3 bases: TGCAGTGCTACCTTTGCGGGAGGAGCTGAGACCCAGTACTTC.

This clonotype was recorded many times. V is TRBV7-2 and J is TRBJ2-7; no reliable D call. The ends were cut back, 5 bases at V and 6 bases at J, with 17 bases in the middle. Germline assignment: CDR1 SGHTA and CDR2 FQGNSA. The CDR3 consists of 14 residues. The CDR3: CASSDRPWSSEQYF. The CDR3 DNA follows: TGTGCCAGCAGCGACCGACCCTGGAGTAGCGAGCAGTACTTC.

This clonotype appeared many times. CDR3 sequence reads: CSGGVGTSGYEQYF. Written as DNA, the CDR3 is TGCAGTGGGGGCGTGGGGACTAGCGGCTACGAGCAGTACTTC. The rearrangement uses TRBV20-1 and TRBJ2-7; 11 bases align to TRBD2. With V trimmed by 7 bases and J by 3 bases, 8 bases remained unmatched. The CDR3 length is 14 residues. Per the germline V gene, CDR1 is DFQATT and CDR2 is SNEGSKA (reference sequence).

This clonotype was seen a few times. The rearrangement uses TRBV20-1 and TRBJ2-3; D could derive from TRBD1 or TRBD2 (5 bases each). Germline V gives CDR1 DFQATT, CDR2 SNEGSKA (reference sequence). This CDR3 has 14 amino acids. Trimming shortened V by 3 bases and J by 0 bases, and 10 bases separated the two germline ends. CDR3 region: CSARGDQSTDTQYF. Here the CDR3 DNA reads TGCAGTGCTAGGGGGGACCAAAGCACAGATACGCAGTATTTT.

This clonotype showed up just a few times. The gene calls are TRBV5-1 and TRBJ2-5; possibly TRBD2 for D (7 bases). CDR3 length: 16 residues. The germline gives CDR1 SGHRS, CDR2 YFSETQ. Trimming stripped 2 bases from V and 2 bases from J, with 16 bases between. The CDR3 region is CASSFQTGTIQETQYF. The CDR3 bases are TGCGCCAGCAGCTTCCAAACAGGGACTATTCAAGAGACCCAGTACTTC.

In this sample, this clonotype turned up a few times. The chain couples TRBV12-3 or TRBV12-4 to TRBJ2-7; D is undetermined. Trimming removed 0 bases from V and 3 bases from J, with 6 bases in between. The CDR3 loop spans 13 amino acids. CDR3 nucleotides: TGTGCCAGCAGTTTAGCGACTGACTACGAGCAGTACTTC. It yields the protein CASSLATDYEQYF.

This clonotype was picked up many times. The chain recombines TRBV29-1 with TRBJ2-1; 7 bases match TRBD2. Trimming at V came to 8 bases and at J to 7 bases, leaving 8 bases not matched to a gene. Germline V CDR1 and CDR2: SQVTM, ANQGSEA. The CDR3 totals 12 residues. The CDR3 is CSWEGLGNEQFF. CDR3 nucleotide sequence: TGCAGCTGGGAGGGCCTCGGGAATGAGCAGTTCTTC.

There are a few counts of this clonotype. The CDR3 bases are TGCAGTGCTCCAGGGGTCGCCCTTAATGAGCAGTTCTTC. Its translation: CSAPGVALNEQFF. This chain links TRBV20-1 with TRBJ2-1, with a tentative D call TRBD1 (6 bases). V lost 5 bases, J lost 7 bases, and 15 bases lay in between. In germline, CDR1 is DFQATT, CDR2 SNEGSKA (reference sequence). This CDR3 is built from 13 residues.